This T cell receptor (beta chain) was captured in a study of human T cells and chemical hapten exposure. The sample's time point: pre-sensitization, week 0. Described treatment: therapeutic diphenylcyclopropenone sensitization with weekly scalp DPC. Blood collection happened ahead of applying each patch test. Every donor had alopecia and was 18 to 70 years old; all were suitable for DPC. This clonotype was seen a few times. This CDR3 region has 15 residues. V gave up 3 bases and J gave up 6 bases, with 15 bases separating them. Germline CDR1 and CDR2: MNHEY and SVGAGI. As the library was built, unique molecular identifiers were attached to individual cDNA molecules. TCRdb independently ran MiXCR on the RACE reads; one entry per CDR3 protein. The table includes more than 250,000 distinct CDR3 sequences, over 8% detected once.

This receptor was identified in a woman aged 40 to 55 with alopecia areata. Some clones in this sample may be carry-over from other donors' samples. The chain has TRBV6-5 and TRBJ2-1; D is unclear. Sequenced here: whole blood, sampled in connection with sensitization to the hapten diphenylcyclopropenone (DPC). As DNA, the CDR3 is TGTGCCAGCAGTTATAGTGCGAGCCCCGTCAATGAGCAGTTCTTC. Protein: CASSYSASPVNEQFF.